This T cell receptor (beta chain) was recorded in a study of memory CD4+ T cells and cytomegalovirus serostatus. The sort gate was single viable CD3+CD4+CD8-CD45RO+ cells for memory CD4+ T cells. Repertoires were generated with immunoSEQ multiplex PCR, while TCRdb's copy carries only in-frame clones and drops some. Among 60,000 to 70,000 clones listed, about three quarters were seen once. Comments on this clone: Its antigen is unidentified.

General study points: Median bootstrapped AUC for CMV status was approximately 0.95 originally, approximately 0.93 US-trained. About 40% of the roughly 150 known CMV-associated TCRbeta sequences appeared in CD4+ memory.

J gave up 2 bases and V 10 bases, and 3 bases lay outside the gene matches. The germline gives CDR1 SEHNR, CDR2 FQNEAQ (reference sequence). The CDR3 is 14 amino acids. Sequences were obtained from memory CD4+ T cells from blood. The sequence came from an adult in good health and CMV-seronegative. Some clones in this sample may be carry-over from other donors' samples. V usage is TRBV7-9 and J usage is TRBJ2-4, with 12 bases lining up with TRBD2. The CDR3 region is CATGLAGTKNIQYF. The CDR3 region has the DNA TGTGCCACAGGACTAGCGGGAACCAAAAACATTCAGTACTTC.